A selection of T cell receptor beta chains follows, all from one sample in a study of blood T cells in healthy people across ages. TCRdb reprocessed the 5' RACE reads with MiXCR, giving one entry per CDR3 protein. The sample includes hundreds of thousands of distinct CDR3 sequences, around 21% of them seen just once. The specimen sequenced was blood. The receptors shown here come from a man between 65 and 80 years old in good health. Both conserved end residues are part of each CDR3. D genes are given only for firm matches. Where a row states a size, it is once, few, many or the class of an expanded clone; other rows omit it.

few	TRBV20-1	.	TRBJ2-7	CSARGTYVEQYF	TGCAGTGCTAGGGGCACGTACGTCGAGCAGTACTTC
few	TRBV5-6	.	TRBJ2-4	CASSPLRGGSKNIQYF	TGTGCCAGCAGCCCGCTGAGGGGGGGTAGCAAAAACATTCAGTACTTC
.	TRBV20-1	.	TRBJ1-1	CSARDYTGPFITEAFF	TGCAGTGCTAGAGATTACACAGGCCCTTTTATCACTGAAGCTTTCTTT
few	TRBV5-1	.	TRBJ2-5	CASSFPSQQETQYF	TGCGCCAGCAGCTTCCCAAGTCAACAAGAGACCCAGTACTTC
.	TRBV11-2	TRBD2	TRBJ2-7	CASSLVGTSGAYEQYF	TGTGCCAGCAGCTTAGTAGGGACTAGCGGAGCGTACGAGCAGTACTTC
.	TRBV28	.	TRBJ1-3	CASRNDGMSGNTIYF	TGTGCCAGCAGAAACGACGGAATGTCTGGAAACACCATATATTTT
.	TRBV11-3	.	TRBJ2-1	CASSSGAEQFF	TGTGCCAGCAGTTCCGGAGCGGAGCAGTTCTTC
few	TRBV6-6	.	TRBJ2-5	CASSHLGQETQYF	TGTGCCAGCAGTCATCTGGGGCAAGAGACCCAGTACTTC
.	TRBV4-1	.	TRBJ2-7	CASSQSPGTLYEQYF	TGCGCCAGCAGCCAATCGCCCGGGACTTTATACGAGCAGTACTTC
few	TRBV11-2	TRBD2	TRBJ2-4	CASSLDPAGGFVAKNIQYF	TGTGCCAGCAGCTTAGATCCAGCGGGAGGGTTTGTTGCCAAAAACATTCAGTACTTC
.	TRBV5-1	TRBD2	TRBJ2-7	CASSLGLAGDCEQYF	TGCGCCAGCAGCTTGGGACTAGCGGGAGATTGCGAGCAGTACTTC
few	TRBV12-3/TRBV12-4	.	TRBJ2-3	CASSLVTLNQPQYF	TGTGCCAGCAGTCTCGTGACACTGAATCAGCCCCAGTATTTT
.	TRBV27	TRBD1	TRBJ1-6	CASAYSGTDNSPLHF	TGTGCCAGCGCCTACTCCGGGACAGATAATTCACCCCTCCACTTT
few	TRBV15	.	TRBJ2-7	CATSRDRWSGLTCEQYF	TGTGCCACCAGCAGAGATCGGTGGAGCGGGTTGACCTGCGAGCAGTACTTC
few	TRBV5-6	.	TRBJ2-1	CASSSYREDNEQFF	TGTGCCAGCAGCTCTTATAGGGAGGACAATGAGCAGTTCTTC
few	TRBV20-1	TRBD2	TRBJ2-1	CSARGGLAGSYNEQFF	TGCAGTGCTAGAGGGGGACTAGCTGGGTCCTACAATGAGCAGTTCTTC
few	TRBV3-1	.	TRBJ2-2	CASSQVTGKVGELFF	TGTGCCAGCAGCCAAGTCACGGGAAAGGTCGGGGAGCTGTTTTTT
.	TRBV20-1	.	TRBJ2-5	CSAPPGHSKGETQYF	TGCAGTGCCCCCCCCGGGCACTCCAAAGGAGAGACCCAGTACTTC
.	TRBV3-1	.	TRBJ1-1	CASSRILGGNTEAFF	TGTGCCAGCAGCCGGATCCTTGGTGGGAACACTGAAGCTTTCTTT
.	TRBV7-6	TRBD2	TRBJ2-3	CASSLAASGNHATQYF	TGCGCCAGCAGCTTAGCGGCTAGCGGGAACCATGCGACGCAGTATTTT
.	TRBV20-1	TRBD1	TRBJ2-1	CSANYPTGGFKEQFF	TGCAGTGCTAATTACCCTACAGGGGGGTTCAAAGAGCAGTTCTTC
few	TRBV15	.	TRBJ2-4	CATSREGVAKNIQYF	TGTGCCACCAGCAGAGAGGGCGTAGCCAAAAACATTCAGTACTTC
few	TRBV6-5	.	TRBJ2-6	CASSYGSSGANVLTF	TGTGCCAGCAGTTATGGTTCCTCTGGGGCCAACGTCCTGACTTTC
.	TRBV28	.	TRBJ1-5	CASREGSEQEHF	TGTGCCAGCAGGGAAGGGTCCGAGCAAGAGCATTTT
few	TRBV12-3/TRBV12-4	TRBD2	TRBJ2-5	CASSFSGDRETQYF	TGTGCCAGCAGTTTTAGCGGGGATCGAGAGACCCAGTACTTC
.	TRBV11-2	.	TRBJ2-7	CASSLDGGFYSYEQYF	TGTGCCAGCAGCTTAGATGGCGGTTTTTACTCCTACGAGCAGTACTTC
.	TRBV20-1	TRBD1	TRBJ2-5	CSAREPGGRETQYF	TGCAGTGCTAGAGAGCCAGGGGGCCGAGAGACCCAGTACTTC
.	TRBV6-5	.	TRBJ2-6	CASSSYTSGANVLTF	TGTGCCAGCAGTTCCTATACCTCTGGGGCCAACGTCCTGACTTTC
.	TRBV20-1	TRBD2	TRBJ2-1	CSARLGTSWDNEQFF	TGCAGTGCTAGGCTCGGGACTAGCTGGGACAATGAGCAGTTCTTC
.	TRBV28	.	TRBJ2-5	CASGPRPGQQETQYF	TGTGCCAGCGGTCCTCGTCCTGGTCAGCAAGAGACCCAGTACTTC
.	TRBV12-3/TRBV12-4	.	TRBJ2-4	CASSLWGIENIQYF	TGTGCCAGCAGTTTGTGGGGGATCGAAAACATTCAGTACTTC
.	TRBV20-1	.	TRBJ1-1	CSARRGDATEAFF	TGCAGTGCTAGACGGGGGGATGCCACTGAAGCCTTCTTT
.	TRBV20-1	.	TRBJ2-5	CSARELGDGTQYF	TGCAGTGCTAGAGAATTAGGGGATGGGACCCAGTACTTC
few	TRBV27	TRBD1	TRBJ2-1	CASSFSGQGTNEQFF	TGTGCCAGCAGTTTCTCAGGACAGGGGACCAATGAGCAGTTCTTC
few	TRBV20-1	TRBD1	TRBJ2-2	CSAPGQGTGELFF	TGCAGTGCTCCGGGACAGGGGACCGGGGAGCTGTTTTTT
few	TRBV7-6	.	TRBJ2-7	CASSLVRGGYEQYF	TGTGCCAGCAGCTTAGTCCGGGGTGGATACGAGCAGTACTTC
.	TRBV6-1	TRBD1	TRBJ1-6	CASRKTRGTGRSPLHF	TGTGCCAGCAGGAAAACCCGCGGGACAGGTCGCTCACCCCTCCACTTT
few	TRBV7-6	.	TRBJ2-1	CASSGGVLPYNEQFF	TGTGCCAGCAGCGGCGGGGTTCTGCCCTACAATGAGCAGTTCTTC
.	TRBV6-6	TRBD1	TRBJ1-3	CASVPGQGTGNTIYF	TGTGCCAGCGTACCGGGACAGGGTACTGGAAACACCATATATTTT
.	TRBV3-1	.	TRBJ1-2	CASSPRGAGYTF	TGTGCCAGCAGCCCACGCGGGGCTGGCTACACCTTC
many	TRBV29-1	.	TRBJ2-7	CSVGLTQGNEQYF	TGCAGCGTTGGTCTGACCCAGGGAAACGAGCAGTACTTC
.	TRBV6-1	TRBD2	TRBJ2-5	CASSPTSGRHQETQYF	TGTGCCAGCAGCCCGACTAGCGGGAGACATCAAGAGACCCAGTACTTC
few	TRBV6-6	TRBD2	TRBJ2-3	CASSFPGGADTQYF	TGTGCCAGCAGTTTCCCGGGAGGGGCAGATACGCAGTATTTT
few	TRBV20-1	TRBD2	TRBJ2-3	CSAPGGPSGRAGDTQYF	TGCAGTGCGCCCGGCGGTCCTAGCGGGAGGGCCGGTGATACGCAGTATTTT
.	TRBV12-3/TRBV12-4	.	TRBJ1-5	CASSLVGTYQPQHF	TGTGCCAGCAGTTTAGTGGGGACGTATCAGCCCCAGCATTTT
few	TRBV19	.	TRBJ2-1	CASSITGTPYNEQFF	TGTGCCAGTAGTATCACAGGTACCCCCTACAATGAGCAGTTCTTC
.	TRBV20-1	.	TRBJ2-5	CSARPHGSLAETQYF	TGCAGTGCTAGACCCCACGGCAGTTTGGCAGAGACCCAGTACTTC
few	TRBV28	TRBD2	TRBJ2-7	CASRHRTSGSYEQYF	TGTGCCAGCAGACACCGGACTAGCGGGAGCTACGAGCAGTACTTC
.	TRBV2	TRBD1	TRBJ2-3	CASSAGTGSTDTQYF	TGTGCCAGCAGCGCCGGGACAGGGAGCACAGATACGCAGTATTTT
.	TRBV24-1	TRBD1	TRBJ2-1	CATSPGTGAYNEQFF	TGTGCCACCAGTCCTGGGACAGGGGCCTACAATGAGCAGTTCTTC
few	TRBV3-1	TRBD1	TRBJ2-7	CASSQGTGTNEQYF	TGTGCCAGCAGCCAAGGGACAGGGACCAACGAGCAGTACTTC
few	TRBV20-1	.	TRBJ1-4	CSAQEVATNEKLFF	TGCAGTGCCCAGGAGGTTGCAACTAATGAAAAACTGTTTTTT
.	TRBV12-3/TRBV12-4	.	TRBJ2-1	CVSGRGNEQFF	TGTGTCAGCGGCAGGGGTAATGAGCAGTTCTTC
many	TRBV5-1	TRBD1	TRBJ2-7	CASSLPGQGMVEQYF	TGCGCCAGCAGCTTACCGGGACAGGGGATGGTCGAGCAGTACTTC
.	TRBV2	.	TRBJ2-5	CASRAGTKETQYF	TGTGCCAGCAGAGCCGGGACCAAAGAGACCCAGTACTTC